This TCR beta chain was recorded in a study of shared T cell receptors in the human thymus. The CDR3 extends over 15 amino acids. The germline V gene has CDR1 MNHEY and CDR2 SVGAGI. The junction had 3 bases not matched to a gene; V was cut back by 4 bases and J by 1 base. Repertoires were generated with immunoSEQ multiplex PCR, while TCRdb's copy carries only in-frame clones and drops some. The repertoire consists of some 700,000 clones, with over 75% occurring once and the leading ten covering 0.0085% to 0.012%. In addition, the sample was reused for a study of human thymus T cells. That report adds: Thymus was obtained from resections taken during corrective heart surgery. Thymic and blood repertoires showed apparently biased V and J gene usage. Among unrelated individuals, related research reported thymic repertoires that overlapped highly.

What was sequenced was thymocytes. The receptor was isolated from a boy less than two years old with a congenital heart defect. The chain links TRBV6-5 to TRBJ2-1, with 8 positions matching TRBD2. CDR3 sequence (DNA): TGTGCCAGCAGTTTAGCTAGCGGGTCCTACAATGAGCAGTTCTTC. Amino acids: CASSLASGSYNEQFF.